Many counts were recorded for the clone carrying this T cell receptor beta chain. As yet, its antigen is unknown. With 7 bases removed from V and 1 base from J, the gap between germline ends came to 8 bases. The CDR3 extends over 12 amino acids. In germline, CDR1 is MNHNY, CDR2 SVGAGI (reference sequence). This record belongs to a study of identical twins. Study-wide results and limits: Cross-sectional statistical analysis, not tracking of the same donors, underpinned the conclusions. Shared out-of-frame alpha sequences (those common to twins) showed excess low generation probability.

TCRdb redid the calling of the 5' RACE reads with MiXCR, one entry per CDR3 protein. Seen here are 450,000 or so distinct CDR3 sequences, 12% to 15% observed once, and the top ten hold around 0.48%. The data also belong to a second study, concerning yellow fever vaccine responses in identical twins.

The V gene is TRBV6-6, the J gene TRBJ2-7; D may be TRBD1 (5 bases). The receptor's source is a woman aged 18-29 years in good health. The sequencing sample was made of CD4+ T cells sorted from blood. CDR3 nucleotide sequence: TGTGCCAGCACCCAGGGATCCTACGAGCAGTACTTC. Translating it yields CASTQGSYEQYF.